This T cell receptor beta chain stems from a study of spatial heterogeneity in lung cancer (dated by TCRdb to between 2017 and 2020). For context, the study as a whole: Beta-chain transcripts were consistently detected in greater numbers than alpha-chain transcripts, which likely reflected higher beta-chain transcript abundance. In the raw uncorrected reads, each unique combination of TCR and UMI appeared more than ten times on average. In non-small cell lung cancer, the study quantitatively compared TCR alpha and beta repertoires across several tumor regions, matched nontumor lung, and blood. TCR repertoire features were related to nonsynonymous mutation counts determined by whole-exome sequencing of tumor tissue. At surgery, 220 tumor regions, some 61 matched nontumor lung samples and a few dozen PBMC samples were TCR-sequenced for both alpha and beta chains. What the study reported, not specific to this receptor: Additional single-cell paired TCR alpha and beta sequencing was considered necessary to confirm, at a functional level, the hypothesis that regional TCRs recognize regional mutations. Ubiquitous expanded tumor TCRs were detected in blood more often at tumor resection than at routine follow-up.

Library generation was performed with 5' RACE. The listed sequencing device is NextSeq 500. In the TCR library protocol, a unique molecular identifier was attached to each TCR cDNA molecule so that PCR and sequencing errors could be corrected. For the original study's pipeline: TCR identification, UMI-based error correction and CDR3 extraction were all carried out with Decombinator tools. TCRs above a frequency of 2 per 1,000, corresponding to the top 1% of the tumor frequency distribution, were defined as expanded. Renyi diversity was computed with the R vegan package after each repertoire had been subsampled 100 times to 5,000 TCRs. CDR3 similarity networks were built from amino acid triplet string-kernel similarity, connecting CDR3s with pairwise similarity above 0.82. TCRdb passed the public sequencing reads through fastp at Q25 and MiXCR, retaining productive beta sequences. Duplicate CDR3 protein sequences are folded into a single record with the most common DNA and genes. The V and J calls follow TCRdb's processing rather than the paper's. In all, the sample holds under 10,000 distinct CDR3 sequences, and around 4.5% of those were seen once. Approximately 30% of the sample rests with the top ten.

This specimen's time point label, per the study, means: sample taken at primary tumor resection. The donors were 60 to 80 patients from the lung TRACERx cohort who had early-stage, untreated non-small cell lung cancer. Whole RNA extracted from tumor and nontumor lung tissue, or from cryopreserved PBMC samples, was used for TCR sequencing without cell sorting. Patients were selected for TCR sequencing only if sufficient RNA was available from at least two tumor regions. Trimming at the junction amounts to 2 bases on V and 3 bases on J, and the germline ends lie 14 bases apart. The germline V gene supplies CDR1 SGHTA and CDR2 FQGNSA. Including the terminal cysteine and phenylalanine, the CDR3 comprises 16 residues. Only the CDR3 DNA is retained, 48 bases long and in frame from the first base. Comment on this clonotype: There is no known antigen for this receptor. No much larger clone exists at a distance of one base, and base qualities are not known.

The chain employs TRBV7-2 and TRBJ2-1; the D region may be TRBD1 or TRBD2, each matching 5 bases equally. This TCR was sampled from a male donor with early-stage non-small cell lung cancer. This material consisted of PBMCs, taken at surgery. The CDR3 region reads CASSLSLGRSYNEQFF. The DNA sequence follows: TGTGCCAGCAGCTTAAGCCTGGGACGGAGCTACAATGAGCAGTTCTTC.